Shown below are 15 T cell receptor beta chains from a single sample sequenced in a study of lymphopenia after photon versus proton radiotherapy. The repertoire was sequenced with immunoSEQ multiplex PCR; TCRdb's copy has only in-frame clones and lacks some. The sample has some 170,000 clones, roughly nine tenths seen once. The source was peripheral blood, collected from a patient treated with photon-based radiotherapy. All receptors derive from a man aged 45-65 years with gastric cancer.

The CDR3 spells CALSTGTSMYEQYF. The CDR3, as DNA: TGTGCCCTCAGTACCGGGACTAGCATGTACGAGCAGTACTTC. V usage is TRBV28 and J usage is TRBJ2-7; TRBD2 matches at 9 bases. The germline gives CDR1 MDHEN, CDR2 SYDVKM. V shed 11 bases, J shed 4 bases, and the junction held 12 bases outside the gene matches. CDR3 size: 14 residues.

The V gene is TRBV29-1, the J gene TRBJ2-5, with D hard to call. CDR3 length: 12 amino acids. Germline V lookup: CDR1 SQVTM, CDR2 ANQGSEA. The V gene lost 2 bases and the J gene lost 5 bases, with 9 bases spanning the gap. The CDR3 DNA follows: TGCAGCGTTGAAAAGACCGGGGAGACCCAGTACTTC. Its protein is CSVEKTGETQYF.

The CDR3 DNA is TGTGCCAGCAGTCCTACAGGGGCCTTGAATCAGCCCCAGCATTTT. Translated: CASSPTGALNQPQHF. V usage is TRBV6-6 and J usage is TRBJ1-5; 7 nucleotides agree with TRBD1. Germline CDR1 MNHNY, CDR2 SVGAGI (reference sequence). This CDR3 has 15 amino acids. Trimming took 5 bases from V and 4 from J; bases not matched to a gene: 8.

J is TRBJ2-3 and V is TRBV28, with no clear D. V was shortened by 5 bases and J by 0 bases, with 9 bases between the two germline ends. Germline CDR1 is MDHEN and CDR2 is SYDVKM. The CDR3 extends over 14 amino acids. The CDR3 region has the DNA TGTGCCAGCAGTGGGCCGTCTAGCACAGATACGCAGTATTTT. The encoded protein is CASSGPSSTDTQYF. Filled out from reference TRBV28 and TRBJ2-3, the complete variable domain reads DVKVTQSSRYLVKRTGEKVFLECVQDMDHENMFWYRQDPGLGLRLIYFSYDVKMKEKGDIPEGYSVSREKKERFSLILESASTNQTSMYLCASSGPSSTDTQYFGPGTRLTVL.

The CDR3 DNA sequence: TGTGCCAGCAGCTTAGGACAGGGCGGCTATGGCTACACCTTC. Its protein is CASSLGQGGYGYTF. The gene calls are TRBV7-6 and TRBJ1-2; 7 positions match TRBD1. In germline, CDR1 is SGHVS, CDR2 FNYEAQ. J lost 4 bases, V lost 1 base, and 3 bases had no gene match. The CDR3 totals 14 residues.

V and J are TRBV4-2 and TRBJ2-1; 11 positions match TRBD2. Trimming cost V 1 base and J 4 bases; bases outside gene matches: 3. Germline values: CDR1 LGHNA, CDR2 YNFKEQ. CDR3 size: 16 residues. The CDR3 DNA sequence: TGTGCCAGCAGCCAAGGACTAGCGGGGAATTACAATGAGCAGTTCTTC. This sequence encodes CASSQGLAGNYNEQFF.

This chain connects TRBV11-2 to TRBJ2-7; 9 bases line up with TRBD2. V was clipped by 7 bases and J by 1 base; unmatched bases: 11. CDR3 size: 16 residues. Germline V lookup: CDR1 SGHAT, CDR2 FQNNGV. This chain's CDR3 is CASTLTAGGGSYEQYF. The CDR3 nucleotides read TGTGCCAGCACCCTCACAGCGGGAGGAGGGTCCTACGAGCAGTACTTC.

V usage is TRBV7-2 and J usage is TRBJ2-7; 7 positions match TRBD1. Germline-derived CDR1 and CDR2 are SGHTA and FQGNSA. V gave up 6 bases and J gave up 3 bases; unmatched junction bases: 5. The CDR3 is made up of 13 amino acids. The CDR3 nucleotides are TGTGCCAGCAGTCGAGACAGGGTCTACGAGCAGTACTTC. Its translation: CASSRDRVYEQYF.

CDR3 coding DNA: TGTGCCAGTAGTATGACACGGAGCTCTGGGGCCAACGTCCTGACTTTC. Protein: CASSMTRSSGANVLTF. The chain links TRBV19 to TRBJ2-6; D ambiguous. Germline loops: CDR1 LNHDA, CDR2 SQIVND (reference sequence). CDR3 length equals 16 residues. The germline V and J ends were trimmed by 3 bases and 0 bases, with 9 bases remaining between them.

The gene calls are TRBV18 and TRBJ2-5; weak D call: TRBD1 (6 bases). This CDR3 contains 15 residues. Germline V CDR1 and CDR2: KGHSH, LQKENI. The germline V and J ends were trimmed by 3 bases and 0 bases, with 11 bases remaining between them. The CDR3 loop is CASSPRTAYQETQYF. CDR3 DNA sequence: TGTGCCAGCTCACCTCGGACAGCGTACCAAGAGACCCAGTACTTC.

This chain joins TRBV5-1 and TRBJ1-4, with no clear D. Germline V gene data show CDR1 as SGHRS and CDR2 as YFSETQ. The CDR3 loop spans 15 amino acids. Trimming took 2 bases from V and 1 from J, leaving 9 bases between them. The CDR3 here is CASSLAPGTNEKLFF. In nucleotides, the CDR3 is TGCGCCAGCAGCTTAGCGCCTGGAACTAATGAAAAACTGTTTTTT.

In its sample, this clone was seen a few times. Here the CDR3 reads CASSLEYGTVEAFF. The CDR3 region has the DNA TGTGCCAGCAGCTTAGAGTACGGGACAGTTGAAGCTTTCTTT. This rearrangement joins TRBV7-9 to TRBJ1-1; 7 bases are shared with TRBD1. Germline V gene lookup returns CDR1 SEHNR and CDR2 FQNEAQ (reference sequence). This CDR3 is built from 14 residues. V dropped 1 base and J dropped 7; count of bases not matched to a gene: 6.

The chain has TRBV23-1 and TRBJ1-3; D gene unclear. TRBV23-1 counts as an open reading frame of uncertain function. V shed 4 bases and J shed 0 bases, with 16 bases lying between them. This CDR3 region has 17 residues. The CDR3 DNA reads TGCGCCAGCAGTCGGAGAGGTGGCTGGTTCTCTGGAAACACCATATATTTT. Translation gives CASSRRGGWFSGNTIYF.

The chain links TRBV5-4 to TRBJ1-2; 11 nucleotides align to TRBD1. This CDR3 has 13 residues. V shed 5 bases and J 7 bases; nucleotides not matched to a gene: 4. Germline CDR1 and CDR2: SGHNT and YYREEE (reference sequence). The CDR3 loop reads CASSQDRGPGYTF. The CDR3 DNA reads as TGTGCCAGCAGTCAGGACAGGGGGCCTGGCTACACCTTC.

This clone was observed many times. This sequence joins TRBV19 and TRBJ1-1; D might be TRBD1 (6 bases). The V end lost 7 bases, the J end lost 0 bases, and 15 bases lay between the germline ends. This CDR3 comprises 15 residues. CDR1 LNHDA and CDR2 SQIVND come from the germline V gene (reference sequence). CDR3 nucleotide sequence: TGTGCCAGTAACCCACACAGGGCACTGAACACTGAAGCTTTCTTT. This encodes CASNPHRALNTEAFF.